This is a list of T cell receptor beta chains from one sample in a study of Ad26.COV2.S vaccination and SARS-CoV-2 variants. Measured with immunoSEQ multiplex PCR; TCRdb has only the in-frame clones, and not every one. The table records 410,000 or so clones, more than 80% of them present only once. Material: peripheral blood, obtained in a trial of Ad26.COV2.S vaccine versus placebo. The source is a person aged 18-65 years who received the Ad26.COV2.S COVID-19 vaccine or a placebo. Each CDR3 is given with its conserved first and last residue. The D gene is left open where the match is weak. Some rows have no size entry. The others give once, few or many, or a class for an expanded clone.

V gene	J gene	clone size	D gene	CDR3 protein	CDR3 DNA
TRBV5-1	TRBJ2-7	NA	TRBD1	CASTRTGNSYEQYF	TGCGCCAGTACCAGGACAGGGAACTCCTACGAGCAGTACTTC
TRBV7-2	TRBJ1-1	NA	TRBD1	CASSGTGVTEAFF	TGTGCCAGCAGCGGCACAGGGGTAACTGAAGCTTTCTTT
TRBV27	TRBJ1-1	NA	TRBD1	CASSSTGRNTEAFF	TGTGCCAGCAGCTCGACAGGGAGGAACACTGAAGCTTTCTTT
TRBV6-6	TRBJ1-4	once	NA	CASSYKGGSGKLFF	TGTGCCAGCAGTTACAAGGGGGGCTCGGGAAAACTGTTTTTT
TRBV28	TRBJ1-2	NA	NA	CASSWGDYGYTF	TGTGCCAGCAGTTGGGGTGACTATGGCTACACCTTC
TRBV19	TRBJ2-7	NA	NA	CASSASRDPYYEQYF	TGTGCCAGTAGTGCGAGCCGGGACCCCTATTACGAGCAGTACTTC
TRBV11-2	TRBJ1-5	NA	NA	CASSFRAAQPQHF	TGTGCCAGCAGCTTTCGGGCAGCCCAGCCCCAGCATTTT
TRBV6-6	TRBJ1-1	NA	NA	CASSPWTESNTEAFF	TGTGCCAGCAGCCCGTGGACAGAATCGAACACTGAAGCTTTCTTT
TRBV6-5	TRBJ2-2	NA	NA	CASSYPPGTGELFF	TGTGCCAGCAGTTACCCCCCCGGGACCGGGGAGCTGTTTTTT
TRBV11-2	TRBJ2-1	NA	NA	CASSPQLANEQFF	TGTGCCAGCAGCCCCCAACTGGCCAATGAGCAGTTCTTC
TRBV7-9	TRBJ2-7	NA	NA	CASSLSLYEQYF	TGTGCCAGCAGCCTCTCTCTCTACGAGCAGTACTTC
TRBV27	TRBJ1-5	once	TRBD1	CASRKQGGNQPQHF	TGTGCCAGTCGTAAACAGGGGGGCAATCAGCCCCAGCATTTT
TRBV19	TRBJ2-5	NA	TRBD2	CASTPGGSETQYF	TGTGCCAGTACCCCGGGAGGGTCGGAGACCCAGTACTTC
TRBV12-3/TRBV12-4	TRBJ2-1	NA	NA	CATTRDYNEQFF	TGTGCCACCACCCGGGACTACAATGAGCAGTTCTTC
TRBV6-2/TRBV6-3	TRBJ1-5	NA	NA	CASSYSGREDQPQHF	TGTGCCAGCAGTTACTCCGGCAGGGAGGATCAGCCCCAGCATTTT
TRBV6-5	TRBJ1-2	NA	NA	CASREQGRSRGYTF	TGTGCCAGCAGGGAGCAGGGGAGGTCCCGCGGCTACACCTTC
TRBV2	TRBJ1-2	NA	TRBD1	CASSLTGTGTSNYGYTF	TGTGCCAGCAGTCTTACCGGGACAGGGACGTCTAACTATGGCTACACCTTC
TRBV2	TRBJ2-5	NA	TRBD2	CASSGKLAGGPGETQYF	TGTGCCAGCAGTGGGAAGCTAGCGGGAGGGCCCGGGGAGACCCAGTACTTC
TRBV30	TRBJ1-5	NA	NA	CAWSEGGQPQHF	TGTGCCTGGAGCGAGGGAGGTCAGCCCCAGCATTTT
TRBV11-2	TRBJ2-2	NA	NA	CASSLETSFGELFF	TGTGCCAGCAGCTTAGAAACTAGCTTCGGGGAGCTGTTTTTT
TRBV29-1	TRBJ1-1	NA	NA	CSVVRLNTEAFF	TGCAGCGTTGTTCGCCTGAACACTGAAGCTTTCTTT
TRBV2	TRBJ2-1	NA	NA	CASSESPSSYNEQFF	TGTGCCAGCAGTGAAAGTCCGAGCTCCTACAATGAGCAGTTCTTC
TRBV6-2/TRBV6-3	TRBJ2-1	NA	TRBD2	CASSVNLLAGNNEQFF	TGTGCCAGCAGTGTCAACCTACTAGCGGGGAACAATGAGCAGTTCTTC
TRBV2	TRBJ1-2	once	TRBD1	CASRATGAYGYTF	TGTGCCAGCAGAGCTACAGGGGCCTATGGCTACACCTTC
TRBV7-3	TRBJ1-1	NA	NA	CASSRGPNTEAFF	TGTGCCAGCAGCCGGGGACCGAACACTGAAGCTTTCTTT
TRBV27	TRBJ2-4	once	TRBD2	CASSLLTSGSENIQYF	TGTGCCAGCAGTCTCCTGACTAGCGGGAGTGAAAACATTCAGTACTTC
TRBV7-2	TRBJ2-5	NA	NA	CASSSRTRDIQETQYF	TGTGCCAGCAGCTCACGAACCAGGGACATACAAGAGACCCAGTACTTC
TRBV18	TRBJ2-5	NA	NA	CASSRVPQETQYF	TGTGCCAGCTCACGGGTCCCCCAAGAGACCCAGTACTTC